Listed here is a single T cell receptor (beta chain). Its antigen is still unknown. Method: immunoSEQ multiplex PCR; TCRdb's copy keeps in-frame clones and lacks some. The sample consists of some 86,000 clones, roughly 88% of them appearing once. Patients who had autoimmune disease history or got systemic immunosuppression were left out. This sample stems from a study of OX40 agonist ivuxolimab in advanced cancers. Study-wide results and limits: Determination of antigen specificity was not performed for the expanded peripheral T cells. CD8+ T cells showed, on average, more clonal expansion than CD4+ cells. In a subset of nonresponders, normalized T-cell clonal expansion was also low.

The source of this sequence is an adult with an advanced solid tumor such as melanoma, head and neck, liver or kidney cancer. The sequencing here drew on CD4+ or CD8+ T cells sorted from blood, taken in a trial of the OX40 agonist ivuxolimab.

The CDR3 is CASSRGGIQGLAEAFF. CDR3 sequence (DNA): TGTGCCAGCAGTCGGGGGGGGATACAGGGACTCGCTGAAGCTTTCTTT. V usage is TRBV28 and J usage is TRBJ1-1; D perhaps matches TRBD1 (6 bases). With 5 bases removed from V and 6 bases from J, the gap between germline ends came to 22 bases. Germline lookup yields CDR1 MDHEN and CDR2 SYDVKM. The CDR3 is 16 amino acids.